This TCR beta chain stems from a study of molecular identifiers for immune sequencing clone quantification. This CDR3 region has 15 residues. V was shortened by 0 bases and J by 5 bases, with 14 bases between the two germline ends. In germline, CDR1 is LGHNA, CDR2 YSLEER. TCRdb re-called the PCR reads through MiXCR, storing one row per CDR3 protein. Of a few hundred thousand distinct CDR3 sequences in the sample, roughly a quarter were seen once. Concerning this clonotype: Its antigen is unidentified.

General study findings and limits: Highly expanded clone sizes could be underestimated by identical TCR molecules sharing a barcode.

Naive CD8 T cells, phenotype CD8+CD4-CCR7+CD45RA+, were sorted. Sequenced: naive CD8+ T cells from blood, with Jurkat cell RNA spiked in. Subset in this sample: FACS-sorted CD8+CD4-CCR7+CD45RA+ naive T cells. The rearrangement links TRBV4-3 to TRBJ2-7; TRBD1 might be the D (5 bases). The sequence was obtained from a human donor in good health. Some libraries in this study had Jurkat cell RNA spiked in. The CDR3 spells CASSQEVGPTHEQYF. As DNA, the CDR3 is TGCGCCAGCAGCCAAGAAGTGGGGCCCACCCACGAGCAGTACTTC.